The clone carrying this T cell receptor (beta chain) came up many times. Antigen: not known. V gave up 6 bases and J gave up 4 bases, with 19 bases separating them. The CDR3 length is 16 residues. These data come from a study of identical twins. Study-level results: Twins shared beta out-of-frame sequences in excess, but this excess was weaker. Fewer insertions characterized abundant cord blood beta clonotypes, whereas memory repertoires showed none.

Healthy Caucasians were all of the donors. A universal primer site arose from template switching, and cDNA bore unique molecular identifiers. MiXCR, applied by TCRdb to the 5' RACE reads, yields one record per CDR3 protein. The sample holds a few hundred thousand distinct CDR3 sequences; 9% to 10% are singletons and the top ten take about 9.1%. Sequenced: naive T cells sorted from blood. V and J are TRBV12-3 or TRBV12-4 and TRBJ1-5; a weak D match, TRBD1 (6 bases). The receptor's source is a woman aged 45 to 65 in good health. CDR3 amino acids: CASRSRTEGKNQPQHF. CDR3 nucleotide sequence: TGTGCCAGCAGGTCCCGGACAGAGGGGAAAAATCAGCCCCAGCATTTT.